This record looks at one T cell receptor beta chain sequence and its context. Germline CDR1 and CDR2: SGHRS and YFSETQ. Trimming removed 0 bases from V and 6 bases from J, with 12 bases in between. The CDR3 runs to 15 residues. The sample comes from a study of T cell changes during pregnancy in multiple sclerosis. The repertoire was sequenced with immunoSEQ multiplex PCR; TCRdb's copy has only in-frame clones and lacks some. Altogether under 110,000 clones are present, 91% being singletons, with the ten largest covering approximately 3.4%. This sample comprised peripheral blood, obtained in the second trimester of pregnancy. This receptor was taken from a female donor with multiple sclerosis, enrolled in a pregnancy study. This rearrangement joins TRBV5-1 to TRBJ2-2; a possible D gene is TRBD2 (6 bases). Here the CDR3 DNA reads TGCGCCAGCAGCTTGGTGACCGGGAGCTCCGGGGAGCTGTTTTTT. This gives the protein CASSLVTGSSGELFF.